The clone carrying this TCR beta chain has more than one count but fewer than ten. Its antigen remains unidentified. PCR used 60 Vbeta primers and 13 Jbeta primers. The assay was immunoSEQ multiplex PCR, and TCRdb's table has in-frame clones only and misses some. The sample holds approximately 110,000 clones, 81% seen once. This entry is derived from a study of cytomegalovirus exposure and HLA in healthy donors. Whole-study results and caveats: Per a later analysis, HLA-associated TCR beta chains showed more clonal expansion than other, equally common TCR beta chains. Segments of the TCR beta V type were, in most cases, productive about 90% or about 30% of the time in an earlier analysis. Researchers catalogued approximately 170 TCR beta chains as cytomegalovirus-associated. In a later analysis, at a false discovery rate of 0.05, 17,000 or so TCR beta sequences matched HLA alleles.

This CDR3 has 14 residues. Per the germline V gene, CDR1 is LNHDA and CDR2 is SQIVND (reference sequence). Trimming took 5 bases from V and 4 from J; bases not matched to a gene: 6. This chain connects TRBV19 to TRBJ2-5, with 8 bases fitting TRBD1. The origin of this receptor is a woman aged 25 to 39 in good health and CMV-seronegative. The sample was PBMCs. The CDR3 reads CASSVRTGRETQYF. The CDR3 nucleotides read TGTGCCAGTAGTGTACGGACAGGGAGAGAGACCCAGTACTTC.